A single T cell receptor beta chain is shown here with its context. As yet, its antigen is unknown. Germline V gene data show CDR1 as SGHAT and CDR2 as FQNNGV. The CDR3 is 17 residues long. V lost 4 bases and J 0 bases, leaving 19 bases between the germline ends. This sample stems from a study of cytomegalovirus exposure and HLA in healthy donors. Study results and limitations: There were reportedly fewer N-insertions in an Asian-associated ancestry cluster than the approximately 600-donor mean, in a later analysis. Exclusion applied to some V segments, including TRBV6-2 and TRBV6-3, as they were indistinguishable.

It was with 60 Vbeta and 13 Jbeta primers that the PCR ran. Repertoires were generated with immunoSEQ multiplex PCR, while TCRdb's copy carries only in-frame clones and drops some. Among more than 110,000 clones listed, about four fifths were seen once. This sequence originates from a man aged 35 to 55 in good health and CMV-seropositive. The chain links TRBV11-2 to TRBJ2-7, with D possibly TRBD1 on 6 matching bases. What was sequenced was PBMCs. CDR3 nucleotide sequence: TGTGCCAGCAGCTCACACCCACAGGGTGGAAACTCCTACGAGCAGTACTTC. Translating it yields CASSSHPQGGNSYEQYF.